Listed below are T cell receptor beta chains from one sample, sequenced in a study of shared clonotypes between healthy human individuals. TCRdb's table, derived via immunoSEQ multiplex PCR, lists solely in-frame clones and lacks some. The data contain more than 400,000 clones, more than 95% of them singletons. The material sequenced was naive CD4+ T cells sorted from blood. These receptor sequences come from a woman aged 25 to 39 in good health. The CDR3 runs from the conserved cysteine through the conserved F or W. The order of the fields is CDR3 DNA, CDR3 protein, clone size, D gene, J gene, V gene. A D gene is named only where the DNA matches it firmly. Clone sizes are given selectively: once, few, many, or a class where the clone is expanded.

cdr3_nt: TGTGCCAGCGTCCCGCGGCGGTGGGCGGCTAGCAATCAGCCCCAGCATTTT
cdr3_aa: CASVPRRWAASNQPQHF
clone_size: -
d_call: -
j_call: TRBJ1-5
v_call: TRBV21-1

cdr3_nt: TGTGCCAGCAGCCTTTCTAGCGGTAATTCCTACGAGCAGTACTTC
cdr3_aa: CASSLSSGNSYEQYF
clone_size: -
d_call: TRBD2
j_call: TRBJ2-7
v_call: TRBV5-4

cdr3_nt: TGTGCCAGCAGCTTGTGGACTTTCTATAAAGACTGGATCTTC
cdr3_aa: CASSLWTFYKDWIF
clone_size: -
d_call: -
j_call: TRBJ2-1
v_call: TRBV5-6

cdr3_nt: TGTGCCAGCAGTTCACAAGGCAACAGAGAGCAGTACTTC
cdr3_aa: CASSSQGNREQYF
clone_size: -
d_call: -
j_call: TRBJ2-7
v_call: TRBV6-5

cdr3_nt: TGCGCCAGCAGCTTACGCGGAGCCTTATCCTACGAGCAGTACTTC
cdr3_aa: CASSLRGALSYEQYF
clone_size: -
d_call: -
j_call: TRBJ2-7
v_call: TRBV5-1

cdr3_nt: TGTGCCAGCAGCCTAGGGACAGGGGAACGACTAGCTTCCTACGAGCAGTACTTC
cdr3_aa: CASSLGTGERLASYEQYF
clone_size: -
d_call: TRBD1
j_call: TRBJ2-7
v_call: TRBV7-9

cdr3_nt: TGTGCCAGCAGCCAAGGCGGCTTCCCCTTGTATTTTTCTGCAGAGACCCAGTACTTC
cdr3_aa: CASSQGGFPLYFSAETQYF
clone_size: -
d_call: -
j_call: TRBJ2-5
v_call: TRBV14

cdr3_nt: TGTGCCAGCAGCCAAGAGGGACTAGCGGGGGAGCAGTACTTC
cdr3_aa: CASSQEGLAGEQYF
clone_size: -
d_call: TRBD2
j_call: TRBJ2-5
v_call: TRBV28

cdr3_nt: TGTGCCAGCAGGGAGACAGGGGGTGGAAACACCATATATTTT
cdr3_aa: CASRETGGGNTIYF
clone_size: -
d_call: TRBD1
j_call: TRBJ1-3
v_call: TRBV28

cdr3_nt: TGTGCCAGCAGCCAAACGCCCGGGACGAGCAACGCTTCCTACGAGCAGTACTTC
cdr3_aa: CASSQTPGTSNASYEQYF
clone_size: once
d_call: -
j_call: TRBJ2-7
v_call: TRBV4-2

cdr3_nt: TGTGCCAGCAGTTACCGGCGGACAGGGACCGACGAGCAGTACTTC
cdr3_aa: CASSYRRTGTDEQYF
clone_size: -
d_call: TRBD1
j_call: TRBJ2-7
v_call: TRBV6-5